This entry describes one TCR beta chain. The antigen is undetermined. A read error may account for a junction end that differs from germline. Germline V CDR1 and CDR2: MDHEN, SYDVKM. This CDR3 region has 12 residues. Collection of lesional scalp punch biopsies and peripheral blood was performed in alopecia areata patients. These data belong to a study of CD8+ T cells in alopecia areata. As for the study in general: Tofacitinib ran 6 to 18 months, followed by 6 months off drug. Whole-study findings and limits: Patients displayed less clarity in TCR sharing than mice, a finding possibly related to HLA.

Extraction of RNA preceded its reverse transcription into cDNA, which served as the sequencing template. Data came from immunoSEQ multiplex PCR; TCRdb stores just in-frame clones and leaves some out. The sample lists 90,000 to 150,000 clones, roughly two fifths seen once, with approximately 3% in the top ten. The specimen sequenced was CD4+ T cells sorted from blood. This receptor was identified in a human donor with alopecia areata. The V gene is TRBV28, the J gene TRBJ2-7; D gene unclear. CDR3 residues: CASSLTRLSLRF. The DNA for the CDR3 is TGTGCCAGCAGTTTAACTCGCTTGAGTCTTCGCTTC.